These 21 T cell receptor beta chains share one sample of origin, sequenced in a study of cytomegalovirus exposure and HLA in healthy donors. With 60 Vbeta and 13 Jbeta primers, the PCR was carried out. TCRdb's copy holds only in-frame clones and misses some; the assay was immunoSEQ multiplex PCR. The data contain around 110,000 clones, 60% to 80% of them singletons. Sequenced material: PBMCs. These receptor sequences come from a boy under 18 in good health and CMV-seronegative.

The rearrangement uses TRBV4-1 and TRBJ2-7; 9 nucleotides agree with TRBD1. The CDR3 sequence is 17 residues long. The V and J ends lost 2 bases and 6 bases, in that order; junction bases with no gene match: 14. Germline V CDR1 and CDR2: MGHRA, YSYEKL. The chain's CDR3 is CASSQTPGTGLPSEQYF. DNA of the CDR3: TGCGCCAGCAGCCAAACCCCCGGGACAGGGCTACCATCCGAGCAGTACTTC.

The chain has TRBV11-2 and TRBJ2-5, with 7 nucleotides matching TRBD1. The CDR3 extends over 13 amino acids. Germline CDR1 and CDR2: SGHAT and FQNNGV. Trimming at V came to 4 bases and at J to 6 bases, leaving 5 bases not matched to a gene. This CDR3 is CASSSTGHQTQYF. CDR3 bases: TGTGCCAGCAGCTCGACAGGGCACCAGACCCAGTACTTC. Filled out from reference TRBV11-2 and TRBJ2-5, the complete variable domain reads EAGVAQSPRYKIIEKRQSVAFWCNPISGHATLYWYQQILGQGPKLLIQFQNNGVVDDSQLPKDRFSAERLKGVDSTLKIQPAKLEDSAVYLCASSSTGHQTQYFGPGTRLLVL.

The chain couples TRBV28 to TRBJ2-7, with 10 bases that match TRBD1. The CDR3 has 14 amino acids. V lost 3 bases to trimming and J lost 5 bases; unmatched junction nucleotides: 4. Looked up from germline, CDR1 is MDHEN and CDR2 is SYDVKM. In DNA form, the CDR3 reads TGTGCCAGCAGTTTTGGACAGGGGGTCCACGAGCAGTACTTC. This encodes CASSFGQGVHEQYF.

The gene calls are TRBV6-5 and TRBJ1-5; TRBD1 might be the D (5 bases). The germline gives CDR1 MNHEY, CDR2 SVGAGI. Deletions cut 6 bases from V and 7 bases from J, with 16 bases between. There are 14 residues in the CDR3. CDR3 sequence: CASSPQTVHQPQHF. CDR3 DNA: TGTGCCAGCAGCCCCCAGACAGTTCACCAGCCCCAGCATTTT.

As DNA, the CDR3 is TGCGCCAGCAGCCACCGGACAGGGGGTTTGGTTCAGCCCCAGCATTTT. It is translated as CASSHRTGGLVQPQHF. The V gene is TRBV4-1, the J gene TRBJ1-5; 10 nucleotides match TRBD1. Germline CDR1 reads MGHRA; CDR2 reads YSYEKL. Unmatched junction bases numbered 8, after V lost 3 bases and J lost 6 bases. The CDR3 consists of 16 residues.

The chain links TRBV7-9 to TRBJ2-3, with D perhaps TRBD2 (6 bases). Looked up from germline, CDR1 is SEHNR and CDR2 is FQNEAQ (reference sequence). V lost 4 bases to trimming and J lost 0 bases, with 11 bases between them. The CDR3 covers 15 residues. The CDR3 reads CASSSGTLSTDTQYF. For the CDR3, the DNA is TGTGCCAGCAGCTCGGGGACTCTTAGCACAGATACGCAGTATTTT. The full variable domain, in which reference TRBV7-9 and TRBJ2-3 provide the parts outside the CDR3, is DTGVSQNPRHKITKRGQNVTFRCDPISEHNRLYWYRQTLGQGPEFLTYFQNEAQLEKSRLLSDRFSAERPKGSFSTLEIQRTEQGDSAMYLCASSSGTLSTDTQYFGPGTRLTVL.

The chain uses TRBV7-2 and TRBJ1-1; 7 bases align to TRBD1. CDR3 length equals 17 residues. V lost 2 bases, J lost 5 bases, and 14 bases stayed unmatched. Germline CDR1 reads SGHTA; CDR2 reads FQGNSA. The CDR3, as DNA: TGTGCCAGCAGCTTATCCAGGGGGGCTTCAATATGGACTGAAGCTTTCTTT. Amino acid sequence: CASSLSRGASIWTEAFF. Full variable domain (missing parts from reference TRBV7-2 and TRBJ1-1): GAGVSQSPSNKVTEKGKDVELRCDPISGHTALYWYRQSLGQGLEFLIYFQGNSAPDKSGLPSDRFSAERTGGSVSTLTIQRTQQEDSAVYLCASSLSRGASIWTEAFFGQGTRLTVV.

In the case of this clone: Since no conserved phenylalanine or tryptophan closes the CDR3, a read error is the likely cause. Because the CDR3's place on the DNA is in doubt, the DNA is left out and the CDR3 is given as listed by TCRdb. This CDR3 is CATRTGGNYGYKV. This chain joins TRBV6-5 and TRBJ1-2; the DNA was not compared with TRBD1, the D call given in the table. The CDR3 contains 13 residues when both ends are counted. Per germline, CDR1 MNHEY and CDR2 SVGAGI.

The chain employs TRBV6-5 and TRBJ1-2; 9 nucleotides match TRBD1. This CDR3 is built from 14 residues. Unmatched junction bases numbered 8, after V lost 6 bases and J lost 6 bases. CDR1 and CDR2 from the germline V gene are MNHEY and SVGAGI. Here the CDR3 reads CASRKPGQGDGYTF. The DNA of the CDR3 is TGTGCCAGCAGAAAGCCGGGACAGGGAGATGGCTACACCTTC.

The chain recombines TRBV6-1 with TRBJ1-6; D not resolved. V shed 9 bases and J shed 0 bases, with 12 bases lying between them. Germline CDR1 MNHNS, CDR2 SASEGT. The CDR3 totals 15 residues. The CDR3 is CASHPLSSYNSPLHF. The DNA of the CDR3 is TGTGCCAGTCACCCCTTGAGCTCCTATAATTCACCCCTCCACTTT.

CDR3 loop: CASSLYERGQTGELFF. The DNA of the CDR3 is TGTGCCAGCAGCTTATATGAAAGGGGGCAAACCGGGGAGCTGTTTTTT. The chain recombines TRBV7-2 with TRBJ2-2; TRBD1 matches 7 bases. CDR1 and CDR2 from the germline V gene are SGHTA and FQGNSA. CDR3 length: 16 residues. The trim removed 2 bases at V and 5 bases at J, leaving 8 bases unmatched.

This clone was observed a handful of times. V gene TRBV28 combines with J gene TRBJ2-7, with a tentative D call TRBD1 (6 bases). The CDR3 spans 17 residues. Trimming shortened V by 7 bases and J by 0 bases, and 22 bases separated the two germline ends. CDR1 is MDHEN and CDR2 is SYDVKM in the germline V gene. The CDR3 region has the DNA TGTGCCAGCACCACAACCTGGTTACAGGGTAGCTCCTACGAGCAGTACTTC. Residues: CASTTTWLQGSSYEQYF.

This clone was found a few times. V is TRBV11-2 and J is TRBJ1-2; no clear D. The length of the CDR3 is 15 residues. Germline assignment: CDR1 SGHAT and CDR2 FQNNGV. Trimming removed 0 bases at V and 3 bases at J, with 11 bases between. The CDR3 coding sequence is TGTGCCAGCAGCTTAGACTCCACTTCCCACTATGGCTACACCTTC. Protein: CASSLDSTSHYGYTF.

This chain links TRBV27 with TRBJ2-4; no definite D call. V lost 3 bases and J lost 0, with 9 bases in between. CDR3 length equals 15 residues. Germline V CDR1 and CDR2: MNHEY, SMNVEV (reference sequence). Written as DNA, the CDR3 is TGTGCCAGCAGTTTGGTCCTACTAGCCAAAAACATTCAGTACTTC. It codes for CASSLVLLAKNIQYF.

The chain is built from TRBV27 and TRBJ2-7; 8 bases are shared with TRBD1. Losses at the gene ends were 3 bases for V and 3 bases for J; bases not matched to a gene: 10. The CDR3 consists of 16 residues. From germline, CDR1 is MNHEY and CDR2 SMNVEV (reference sequence). CDR3 sequence: CASSFRVRQGIYEQYF. DNA of the CDR3: TGTGCCAGCAGTTTTCGGGTGAGACAGGGGATCTACGAGCAGTACTTC.

The CDR3 protein is CASSGDRDTEAFF. The CDR3 coding sequence is TGTGCCAGCAGTGGCGACAGGGACACTGAAGCTTTCTTT. The V call is TRBV2, the J call TRBJ1-1; 7 bases map to TRBD1. V trimming: 4 bases; J trimming: 3 bases; junction bases outside the gene matches: 2. This CDR3 spans 13 amino acids. CDR1 is SNHLY and CDR2 is FYNNEI in the germline V gene.

V usage is TRBV10-3 and J usage is TRBJ2-2; 8 nucleotides match TRBD1. The junction had 6 bases not matched to a gene; V was cut back by 5 bases and J by 4 bases. The CDR3 spans 15 residues. Germline assignment: CDR1 ENHRY and CDR2 SYGVKD. The CDR3, as DNA: TGTGCCATCAGTTTAGACAGGGGAGGCACCGGGGAGCTGTTTTTT. The encoded protein is CAISLDRGGTGELFF.

As to this clone: No conserved phenylalanine or tryptophan is present at the end of the CDR3, so a read error is the likely explanation. The rearrangement links TRBV4-1 to TRBJ2-3; no firm D call. This CDR3 is built from 13 residues. Per germline, CDR1 MGHRA and CDR2 YSYEKL. Trimming removed 1 base at V and 6 bases at J, with 8 bases between. The CDR3 protein is CASSQVRVDTQYV. Written as DNA, the CDR3 is TGCGCCAGCAGCCAAGTACGGGTTGATACGCAGTATGTT.

The chain uses TRBV7-9 and TRBJ1-1; 11 positions agree with TRBD1. The CDR3 extends over 15 amino acids. Germline CDR1 is SEHNR and CDR2 is FQNEAQ (reference sequence). J was trimmed by 4 bases and V by 4 bases; bases with no gene match: 5. The chain's CDR3 is CASSSRTGGSTEAFF. The CDR3 coding sequence is TGTGCCAGCAGCTCCAGGACAGGGGGCTCCACTGAAGCTTTCTTT.

As regards this clone: The conserved final phenylalanine or tryptophan is absent from the CDR3, which likely points to a read error. The chain combines TRBV30 with TRBJ1-5; weak D call: TRBD1 (6 bases). CDR3 length: 13 amino acids. V was clipped by 1 base and J by 6 bases, with 10 bases between them. Germline CDR1 reads GTSNPN; CDR2 reads SVGIG (reference sequence). CDR3 in amino acids: CAWSEKGGQPQHV. In DNA form, the CDR3 reads TGTGCCTGGAGTGAAAAAGGGGGTCAGCCCCAGCATGTT.

Here the CDR3 reads CASSLGQAVNTEAFF. The DNA of the CDR3 is TGTGCCAGCAGCTTGGGCCAAGCCGTGAACACTGAAGCTTTCTTT. The J gene is TRBJ1-1, the V gene TRBV5-4; D is ambiguous. CDR1 is SGHNT, CDR2 YYREEE, per germline (reference sequence). The CDR3 covers 15 residues. Trimming stripped 0 bases from V and 0 bases from J, with 9 bases between.